This T cell receptor (beta chain) emerged from a study of T-cell reconstitution after alpha-beta-depleted transplantation in children. The CDR3 length is 15 residues. The germline V gene has CDR1 SQVTM and CDR2 ANQGSEA. V shed 0 bases and J shed 3 bases, with 13 bases lying between them. In this sample, this clonotype turned up a few times. Its cognate antigen is unknown. Unique molecular identifiers were incorporated during preparation of the TCRbeta library. TCRdb passed the PCR reads through MiXCR, listing each CDR3 protein once. The sample consists of approximately 650,000 distinct CDR3 sequences, 10% to 15% of them appearing once. Study observations and caveats: T-cell numbers and diversity, one year after transplant, stemmed largely from T cells that were newly produced.

The chain has TRBV29-1 and TRBJ2-3; the D call may be TRBD1 or TRBD2 (5 bases each). This TCR was sampled from a girl aged 2-10 years with congenital amegakaryocytic thrombocytopenia, due to receive a stem cell transplant. Sequencing used PBMCs, obtained before TCRalphabeta/CD19-depleted stem cell transplant. The CDR3 coding sequence is TGCAGCGTTGAAGATCTCGGGGCGCGGACAGATACGCAGTATTTT. It yields the protein CSVEDLGARTDTQYF.